Shown below are 29 T cell receptor beta chains from a single sample sequenced in a study of OX40 agonist ivuxolimab in advanced cancers. The data were produced by immunoSEQ multiplex PCR, yet TCRdb's version contains in-frame clones alone and is incomplete. Among roughly 40,000 clones listed, approximately 92% were seen once. Sequenced here: CD4+ or CD8+ T cells sorted from blood, sampled in a trial of the OX40 agonist ivuxolimab. These receptors all come from an adult with an advanced solid tumor such as melanoma, head and neck, liver or kidney cancer.

The chain links TRBV7-2 to TRBJ1-3, with TRBD1 matching over 8 bases. Trimming removed 5 bases from V and 0 bases from J; junction bases left unmatched: 6. The CDR3 consists of 16 residues. Per germline, CDR1 SGHTA and CDR2 FQGNSA. The CDR3 DNA sequence: TGTGCCAGCAGCCCTCGACAGGGGCACTCTGGAAACACCATATATTTT. It yields the protein CASSPRQGHSGNTIYF.

This chain's CDR3 is CASIPLAGTPEAFF. CDR3 DNA sequence: TGTGCCAGCATCCCTCTGGCGGGGACACCTGAAGCTTTCTTT. The chain employs TRBV6-5 and TRBJ1-1, with D perhaps matching TRBD1 (6 bases). Germline values: CDR1 MNHEY, CDR2 SVGAGI. Trimming took off 7 bases at V and 6 bases at J, with 18 bases between the two ends. The CDR3 covers 14 residues.

This clone was found a few times. The chain combines TRBV18 with TRBJ1-2; 8 bases line up with TRBD1. The CDR3 spans 14 residues. After removal of 3 bases from V and 7 bases from J, the junction contained 7 bases not matched to a gene. The germline gives CDR1 KGHSH, CDR2 LQKENI. This chain's CDR3 is CASSPPGQAFGYTF. CDR3 nucleotides: TGTGCCAGCTCACCCCCGGGACAGGCTTTTGGCTACACCTTC.

The V call is TRBV5-5, the J call TRBJ2-7; D remains unclear. V gave up 5 bases and J gave up 0 bases, with 12 bases separating them. The CDR3 covers 14 residues. The germline CDR1 and CDR2 sequences are SGHKS and YYEKEE (reference sequence). Here the CDR3 reads CASRRQESSYEQYF. The CDR3 DNA follows: TGTGCCAGCAGACGTCAGGAGAGCTCCTACGAGCAGTACTTC.

The chain has TRBV6-1 and TRBJ2-3, with 7 bases matching TRBD1. CDR3 length: 14 residues. In germline, CDR1 is MNHNS, CDR2 SASEGT. V was pared by 5 bases and J by 5 bases, with 7 bases of the junction left unmatched. The CDR3 sequence is CASSSGGLGDTQYF. CDR3 in DNA: TGTGCCAGCAGTTCAGGGGGATTGGGAGATACGCAGTATTTT.

CDR3 nucleotide sequence: TGTGCCAGCAGCGTCCGGACTAGCGGGAACTACGAGCAGTACTTC. It yields the protein CASSVRTSGNYEQYF. The rearrangement links TRBV11-2 to TRBJ2-7; TRBD2 aligns across 12 bases. Trimming at V came to 5 bases and at J to 3 bases, leaving 5 bases not matched to a gene. Looked up from germline, CDR1 is SGHAT and CDR2 is FQNNGV. The CDR3 loop spans 15 amino acids.

V and J are TRBV10-3 and TRBJ2-3; no clear D. The CDR3 totals 13 residues. Germline-derived CDR1 and CDR2 are ENHRY and SYGVKD. Trimming shortened V by 6 bases and J by 6 bases, and 13 bases separated the two germline ends. The CDR3 reads CAISPDVGDTQYF. The CDR3 DNA reads TGTGCCATCAGCCCTGACGTTGGGGATACGCAGTATTTT.

This clone was seen more than once but under ten times. The chain links TRBV10-2 to TRBJ1-4; D may be TRBD1 (6 bases). Germline assignment: CDR1 WSHSY and CDR2 SAAADI. The CDR3 sequence is 13 residues long. V was pared by 6 bases and J by 6 bases, with 11 bases between. The chain's CDR3 is CASRDSTDEKLFF. DNA of the CDR3: TGCGCCAGCAGGGACAGCACGGATGAAAAACTGTTTTTT.

The chain is built from TRBV7-2 and TRBJ2-6; D possibly matches TRBD1 or TRBD2 (5 bases each). Germline V CDR1 and CDR2: SGHTA, FQGNSA. This CDR3 has 18 residues. Trimming cost V 2 bases and J 1 base, with 15 bases left between them. CDR3 DNA: TGTGCCAGCAGCTTATCCGGGACGCCGGCATCTGGGGCCAACGTCCTGACTTTC. The encoded protein is CASSLSGTPASGANVLTF.

The chain combines TRBV7-6 with TRBJ1-4; D possibly corresponds to TRBD1 (5 bases). The V end lost 4 bases, the J end lost 4 bases, and 7 bases lay between the germline ends. The germline CDR1 and CDR2 sequences are SGHVS and FNYEAQ. The CDR3 sequence is 13 residues long. CDR3 sequence reads: CASSSDSNEKLFF. Here the CDR3 DNA reads TGTGCCAGCAGCTCTGACAGTAATGAAAAACTGTTTTTT.

This clone occurred once. V and J are TRBV19 and TRBJ2-4; TRBD1 might be the D (5 bases). CDR3 size: 17 residues. The V gene lost 3 bases and the J gene lost 0 bases, with 15 bases spanning the gap. Per the germline V gene, CDR1 is LNHDA and CDR2 is SQIVND (reference sequence). CDR3 amino acids: CASSMTAFTLAKNIQYF. The CDR3 nucleotides read TGTGCCAGTAGTATGACAGCTTTTACTCTAGCCAAAAACATTCAGTACTTC.

The chain links TRBV15 to TRBJ1-1; D might be TRBD1 (6 bases). Germline values: CDR1 LNHNV, CDR2 YYDKDF (reference sequence). The CDR3 loop spans 13 amino acids. Between the trimmed V and J ends, which lost 0 bases and 6 bases, there was a span of 8 bases. CDR3 amino acids: CATSRDRQAEAFF. In nucleotides, the CDR3 is TGTGCCACCAGCAGAGATCGACAGGCTGAAGCTTTCTTT.

The CDR3 nucleotides read TGTGCCAGCACCTACATGGACGGTCTCGGGGAGCTGTTTTTT. It codes for CASTYMDGLGELFF. V usage is TRBV7-9 and J usage is TRBJ2-2; D is ambiguous. Germline V gene lookup returns CDR1 SEHNR and CDR2 FQNEAQ (reference sequence). V gave up 7 bases and J gave up 7 bases, with 16 bases separating them. This CDR3 has 14 amino acids.

The rearrangement joins TRBV5-8 to TRBJ2-7; 10 bases are a match to TRBD1. CDR1 and CDR2 (germline): SGHTS, YDEGEE. The length of the CDR3 is 18 residues. With V trimmed by 4 bases and J by 0 bases, 13 bases remained unmatched. The CDR3 here is CASSTGTGEFSSSYEQYF. The CDR3 DNA sequence: TGTGCCAGCAGCACCGGGACAGGGGAATTCTCCAGCTCCTACGAGCAGTACTTC. Full variable domain (outside the CDR3, taken from reference TRBV5-8 and TRBJ2-7): EAGVTQSPTHLIKTRGQQATLRCSPISGHTSVYWYQQALGLGLQFLLWYDEGEERNRGNFPPRFSGRQFPNYSSELNVNALELEDSALYLCASSTGTGEFSSSYEQYFGPGTRLTVT.

The chain recombines TRBV19 with TRBJ1-5; D unresolved. The CDR3 is made up of 15 amino acids. The V gene lost 7 bases and the J gene lost 5 bases, with 18 bases spanning the gap. Germline V lookup: CDR1 LNHDA, CDR2 SQIVND (reference sequence). The CDR3 region has the DNA TGTGCCAGTACCCCCCAGGTGGGTCCAGATCAGCCCCAGCATTTT. Protein: CASTPQVGPDQPQHF.

This chain links TRBV7-6 with TRBJ1-1; D might be TRBD1 (5 bases). The CDR3 is 13 residues long. Germline lookup yields CDR1 SGHVS and CDR2 FNYEAQ. The V end lost 5 bases, the J end lost 1 base, and 8 bases lay between the germline ends. The CDR3, as DNA: TGTGCCAGCAGCCGGGGCTCGAACACTGAAGCTTTCTTT. Its protein is CASSRGSNTEAFF.

V is TRBV6-6 and J is TRBJ2-7, with 8 positions matching TRBD2. The CDR3 runs 14 residues. Germline V gene lookup returns CDR1 MNHNY and CDR2 SVGAGI (reference sequence). V lost 4 bases and J lost 2; bases outside the gene matches: 4. CDR3 in DNA: TGTGCCAGCAGTTTATCGGGGGGGACCTACGAGCAGTACTTC. Encoded protein: CASSLSGGTYEQYF.

This clone appeared a single time. The chain joins TRBV10-3 to TRBJ2-2; unclear D gene. Trimming left V 6 bases short and J 3 bases short, with 11 bases between. Germline values: CDR1 ENHRY, CDR2 SYGVKD. The CDR3 spans 14 residues. The CDR3 coding sequence is TGTGCCATCAGACGGGCCAGCGACACCGGGGAGCTGTTTTTT. It translates to CAIRRASDTGELFF.

The J gene is TRBJ2-7, the V gene TRBV7-8; D uncertain. Between the trimmed V and J ends, which lost 5 bases and 3 bases, there was a span of 5 bases. Germline CDR1 is SGHVS and CDR2 is FQNEAQ. The CDR3 contains 11 residues. CDR3 residues: CASSAHYEQYF. DNA of the CDR3: TGTGCCAGCAGCGCGCACTACGAGCAGTACTTC.

The rearrangement uses TRBV29-1 and TRBJ2-5; TRBD1 aligns across 7 bases. The J segment lost 5 bases and the V segment lost 6 bases, leaving 12 bases of the junction unmatched. This CDR3 comprises 14 residues. Germline V lookup: CDR1 SQVTM, CDR2 ANQGSEA. The CDR3 sequence is CSVEIQGVGETQYF. The CDR3, as DNA: TGCAGCGTAGAGATCCAGGGGGTGGGCGAGACCCAGTACTTC.

The V call is TRBV14, the J call TRBJ2-2, with TRBD2 identical over 14 bases. CDR3 size: 17 residues. The V gene end was trimmed by 5 bases and the J gene end by 6 bases; junction bases not matched to a gene: 8. Per the germline V gene, CDR1 is SGHDN and CDR2 is FVKESK. The CDR3, as DNA: TGTGCCAGCAGCACCCGACTAGCGGGGGGGCCTCCCGGGGAGCTGTTTTTT. It encodes CASSTRLAGGPPGELFF.

The V call is TRBV30, the J call TRBJ1-2; D gene uncertain. V lost 2 bases and J lost 3, with 16 bases in between. Germline values: CDR1 GTSNPN, CDR2 SVGIG (reference sequence). The CDR3 is 15 amino acids. The CDR3 bases are TGTGCCTGGAGTCGGCGGGGAGCCGGGGACTATGGCTACACCTTC. Its protein product is CAWSRRGAGDYGYTF. The full variable domain, completed using reference TRBV30 and TRBJ1-2, is SQTIHQWPATLVQPVGSPLSLECTVEGTSNPNLYWYRQAAGRGLQLLFYSVGIGQISSEVPQNLSASRPQDRQFILSSKKLLLSDSGFYLCAWSRRGAGDYGYTFGSGTRLTVV.

The chain couples TRBV30 to TRBJ1-3, with 8 bases lining up with TRBD1. After removal of 2 bases from V and 3 bases from J, the junction contained 6 bases not matched to a gene. The CDR3 totals 15 residues. Germline-derived CDR1 and CDR2 are GTSNPN and SVGIG (reference sequence). The CDR3 region has the DNA TGTGCCTGGAGTCCTCGGACAGGGATTGGAAACACCATATATTTT. Residues: CAWSPRTGIGNTIYF.

This chain joins TRBV5-5 and TRBJ2-5; TRBD1 or TRBD2 may be the D gene (6 bases each). The germline V gene encodes CDR1 SGHKS and CDR2 YYEKEE (reference sequence). This CDR3 has 14 residues. Trimming cost V 4 bases and J 3 bases, with 13 bases left between them. The CDR3 sequence: CASSRGTLEETQYF. The DNA of the CDR3 is TGTGCCAGCAGCCGCGGGACACTCGAAGAGACCCAGTACTTC. Drawing the rest from reference TRBV5-5 and TRBJ2-5, the complete variable domain is DAGVTQSPTHLIKTRGQQVTLRCSPISGHKSVSWYQQVLGQGPQFIFQYYEKEERGRGNFPDRFSARQFPNYSSELNVNALLLGDSALYLCASSRGTLEETQYFGPGTRLLVL.

The chain joins TRBV9 to TRBJ2-5; TRBD1 aligns across 8 bases. The CDR3 extends over 15 amino acids. The junction had 5 bases not matched to a gene; V was cut back by 4 bases and J by 0 bases. Per the germline V gene, CDR1 is SGDLS and CDR2 is YYNGEE. As DNA, the CDR3 is TGTGCCAGCAGCCCCGGGACAGGAAACCAAGAGACCCAGTACTTC. Translation: CASSPGTGNQETQYF.

The chain couples TRBV10-1 to TRBJ2-3, with D possibly being TRBD2 (5 bases). The CDR3 is 14 amino acids. The V gene lost 2 bases and the J gene lost 5 bases, with 11 bases spanning the gap. Germline CDR1 WNHNN, CDR2 SYGVQD (reference sequence). This CDR3 is CASSERGSGDTQYF. The CDR3 coding sequence is TGCGCCAGCAGTGAGCGAGGGAGCGGAGATACGCAGTATTTT.

The V call is TRBV5-4, the J call TRBJ1-2; possibly TRBD1 for D (6 bases). V shed 1 base and J shed 6 bases, with 13 bases lying between them. The CDR3 has 14 residues. CDR1 SGHNT and CDR2 YYREEE come from the germline V gene (reference sequence). CDR3 loop: CASSLQGTRNGYTF. For the CDR3, the DNA is TGTGCCAGCAGCTTGCAGGGGACGCGGAATGGCTACACCTTC.

This clone has just one count. The chain is built from TRBV27 and TRBJ2-1; TRBD1 aligns across 9 bases. Germline CDR1 is MNHEY and CDR2 is SMNVEV (reference sequence). There are 17 residues in the CDR3. The J segment lost 3 bases and the V segment lost 5 bases, leaving 11 bases of the junction unmatched. CDR3 in amino acids: CASSQGQGVKVYNEQFF. Here the CDR3 DNA reads TGTGCCAGCAGTCAGGGACAGGGCGTTAAGGTCTACAATGAGCAGTTCTTC.

This clone was observed once. The rearrangement uses TRBV6-6 and TRBJ2-1; the D call may be TRBD1 or TRBD2 (6 bases each). Germline values: CDR1 MNHNY, CDR2 SVGAGI (reference sequence). The CDR3 contains 15 residues. V lost 2 bases and J 2 bases, leaving 10 bases between the germline ends. CDR3 coding DNA: TGTGCCAGCAGTTACGGGGGCGGGACCTACAATGAGCAGTTCTTC. Translated, it gives CASSYGGGTYNEQFF.